Included here is one TCR beta chain sequence, with context. This specimen belongs to a study of T cell changes during pregnancy in multiple sclerosis. Data came from immunoSEQ multiplex PCR; TCRdb stores just in-frame clones and leaves some out. The sample yields 25,000 to 30,000 clones, approximately 87% seen once. Trimming removed 5 bases at V and 3 bases at J, with 11 bases between. CDR3 length equals 13 residues. In germline, CDR1 is SGHVS, CDR2 FNYEAQ. The sequencing used CD8+ T cells from peripheral blood mononuclear cells, collected after pregnancy. This sequence originates from a female donor with multiple sclerosis, enrolled in a pregnancy study. The V gene is TRBV7-6, the J gene TRBJ2-7, with D possibly TRBD1 on 5 matching bases. Written as DNA, the CDR3 is TGTGCCAGCAGCCCAGGGCCCAACTACGAGCAGTACTTC. This encodes CASSPGPNYEQYF.